The 26 T cell receptor beta chains listed next were all sequenced from one sample in a study of CD4 T cells in relation to SARS-CoV-2 and coronaviruses. TCRdb's copy holds only in-frame clones and misses some; the assay was immunoSEQ multiplex PCR. The data show 35,000 to 40,000 clones, approximately 90% seen once. Sequenced material: memory CD4+ T cells from PBMCs. The receptors were gathered from an adult with COVID-19.

V and J are TRBV10-3 and TRBJ2-3; 15 bases match TRBD2. Unmatched junction bases numbered 1, after V lost 2 bases and J lost 13 bases. The V gene's germline CDR1 is ENHRY and CDR2 SYGVKD. The CDR3 is 13 residues long. The CDR3 protein is CAISEGLAGGEYF. The CDR3 DNA sequence: TGTGCCATCAGTGAGGGACTAGCGGGGGGGGAGTATTTT.

Only a few counts were recorded for this clone. V gene TRBV4-1 combines with J gene TRBJ2-7; the match to TRBD1 covers 9 bases. The CDR3 consists of 16 residues. The ends lost 2 bases at V and 1 base at J; junction bases unmatched: 6. Per the germline V gene, CDR1 is MGHRA and CDR2 is YSYEKL. The CDR3 DNA follows: TGCGCCAGCAGCCAACCGGGACAGGGATATTCCTACGAGCAGTACTTC. It is translated as CASSQPGQGYSYEQYF.

This chain joins TRBV12-3 or TRBV12-4 and TRBJ1-1, with D possibly TRBD1 on 6 matching bases. This CDR3 contains 13 residues. Trimming removed 11 bases from V and 4 bases from J, with 17 bases in between. CDR3 coding DNA: TGTGCCGGCAACCGGGGGGGCGGCACTGAAGCTTTCTTT. It specifies CAGNRGGGTEAFF.

This clone has just one count. The chain links TRBV5-1 to TRBJ1-1, with D unresolved. V was shortened by 1 base and J by 8 bases, with 15 bases between the two germline ends. CDR1 and CDR2 (germline): SGHRS, YFSETQ. The CDR3 is 14 amino acids. The CDR3 nucleotides are TGCGCCAGCAGCTTGCCGGACCCCCTCAGCGAAGCTTTCTTT. Protein: CASSLPDPLSEAFF. The variable domain in full, with the rest retrieved from reference TRBV5-1 and TRBJ1-1, is KAGVTQTPRYLIKTRGQQVTLSCSPISGHRSVSWYQQTPGQGLQFLFEYFSETQRNKGNFPGRFSGRQFSNSRSEMNVSTLELGDSALYLCASSLPDPLSEAFFGQGTRLTVV.

In this sample, this clone turned up a few times. The rearrangement joins TRBV21-1 to TRBJ2-5; the table's D call TRBD1 went unverified against the DNA. TRBV21-1 is reported as a pseudogene. The CDR3 consists of 20 residues. The CDR3 nucleotides are TGTGCCAGCAGCAAAGGGAAAAAAACTCCATTGGGACAGGGAAAAGAGACCCAGTACTTC. Translation gives CASSKGKKTPLGQGKETQYF.

The CDR3 nucleotides are TGTGCCTCAGCATTTATGCGGGGGGGTTCGGGGGCCAACGTCCTGACTTTC. This codes for CASAFMRGGSGANVLTF. The chain combines TRBV2 with TRBJ2-6; TRBD2 agrees at 9 bases. Germline V gives CDR1 SNHLY, CDR2 FYNNEI. Trimming at V came to 11 bases and at J to 4 bases, leaving 15 bases not matched to a gene. CDR3 length equals 17 residues.

This sequence joins TRBV7-9 and TRBJ1-6; D not certain. Germline assignment: CDR1 SEHNR and CDR2 FQNEAQ (reference sequence). CDR3 length: 14 residues. V was pared by 2 bases and J by 10 bases, with 12 bases between. CDR3: CASSLLESGSPLHF. CDR3 sequence (DNA): TGTGCCAGCAGCTTATTAGAATCTGGATCACCCCTCCACTTT.

The sample holds a few counts of this clone. The germline gene is not matched at one end of the junction; a read error may be the cause. The rearrangement uses TRBV30 and TRBJ2-4, with 11 bases aligning to TRBD1. CDR1 and CDR2 from the germline V gene are GTSNPN and SVGIG (reference sequence). This CDR3 has 12 amino acids. The chain's CDR3 is CAWSRTGGPLHF. For the CDR3, the DNA is TGTGCCTGGAGCCGGACAGGGGGCCCTCTACACTTC. Looking up the rest from reference TRBV30 and TRBJ2-4 gives the full variable domain: SQTIHQWPATLVQPVGSPLSLECTVEGTSNPNLYWYRQAAGRGLQLLFYSVGIGQISSEVPQNLSASRPQDRQFILSSKKLLLSDSGFYLCAWSRTGGPLHFGAGTRLSVL.

The chain links TRBV6-5 to TRBJ1-4; 7 bases align to TRBD1. This CDR3 contains 15 residues. The junction had 12 bases not matched to a gene; V was cut back by 8 bases and J by 6 bases. Germline V gives CDR1 MNHEY, CDR2 SVGAGI. The CDR3 DNA follows: TGTGCCAGCCGGATTGAGACAGGGTCCCATGAAAAACTGTTTTTT. It encodes CASRIETGSHEKLFF.

The DNA for the CDR3 is TGTGCCAGCAGCTTAGTGGTGGGGGTTGGTGGCTACACCTTC. It encodes CASSLVVGVGGYTF. This chain uses TRBV7-2 with TRBJ1-2; the D gene is possibly TRBD1 (5 bases). The V end was cut by 1 base, the J end by 7 bases, with 13 bases between. The CDR3 is made up of 14 amino acids. Germline V gene sequence: CDR1 SGHTA, CDR2 FQGNSA.

A single count supports this clone. The J gene is TRBJ2-7, the V gene TRBV5-1; 9 nucleotides line up with TRBD1. The CDR3 is 14 amino acids. Per germline, CDR1 SGHRS and CDR2 YFSETQ. V gave up 4 bases and J gave up 7 bases; unmatched junction bases: 9. CDR3 sequence reads: CASSLGTGSREQYF. Here the CDR3 DNA reads TGCGCCAGCAGCCTGGGGACAGGGAGTCGGGAGCAGTACTTC.

The chain is built from TRBV4-1 and TRBJ2-1, with TRBD2 identical over 10 bases. This CDR3 region has 16 residues. Germline V gene data show CDR1 as MGHRA and CDR2 as YSYEKL. Trimming cost V 0 bases and J 12 bases; bases outside gene matches: 11. The CDR3 region has the DNA TGCGCCAGCAGCCAAGATCAGGCTAGCGGGGGTAGGAGGCAGTTCTTC. Encoded protein: CASSQDQASGGRRQFF.

V and J are TRBV7-2 and TRBJ1-2; D uncertain. This CDR3 is built from 13 residues. Germline V gives CDR1 SGHTA, CDR2 FQGNSA. Trimming removed 2 bases from V and 8 bases from J, with 12 bases in between. CDR3 nucleotide sequence: TGTGCCAGCAGCTTAAGGGAAGAGATGGGCTACACCTTC. It translates to CASSLREEMGYTF.

V usage is TRBV6-5 and J usage is TRBJ1-5, with TRBD1 as a possible D gene (5 bases). Trimming pared 2 bases from V and 6 bases from J, leaving 11 bases between. CDR1 and CDR2 (germline): MNHEY, SVGAGI. There are 14 residues in the CDR3. DNA of the CDR3: TGTGCCAGCAGTTACGGGGCAAACGTTCAGCCCCAGCATTTT. Its translation is CASSYGANVQPQHF.

The chain combines TRBV18 with TRBJ1-1; D is perhaps TRBD1 (6 bases). Trimming shortened V by 6 bases and J by 3 bases, and 14 bases separated the two germline ends. There are 14 residues in the CDR3. Looked up from germline, CDR1 is KGHSH and CDR2 is LQKENI. The CDR3 is CASSRDRFDTEAFF. DNA of the CDR3: TGTGCCAGCTCTCGCGACAGGTTCGACACTGAAGCTTTCTTT.

The gene calls are TRBV7-2 and TRBJ2-3, with 9 bases identical to TRBD2. The V gene end was trimmed by 3 bases and the J gene end by 4 bases; junction bases not matched to a gene: 14. Looked up from germline, CDR1 is SGHTA and CDR2 is FQGNSA. CDR3 length equals 18 residues. The CDR3 DNA reads TGTGCCAGCAGCTTTGTTTCTGTGCGGGGGGGCTTCCCAGATACGCAGTATTTT. Translating gives CASSFVSVRGGFPDTQYF.

The chain links TRBV30 to TRBJ2-7, with 8 bases that match TRBD2. The V gene's germline CDR1 is GTSNPN and CDR2 SVGIG (reference sequence). The CDR3 consists of 16 residues. Unmatched junction bases numbered 8, after V lost 0 bases and J lost 1 base. CDR3 region: CAWSVIRAGGSYEQYF. The CDR3 DNA reads as TGTGCCTGGAGTGTAATAAGGGCGGGGGGTTCCTACGAGCAGTACTTC.

The V gene is TRBV7-2, the J gene TRBJ1-2, with 8 bases matching TRBD1. Trimming removed 5 bases from V and 4 bases from J; junction bases left unmatched: 6. The length of the CDR3 is 14 residues. From germline, CDR1 is SGHTA and CDR2 FQGNSA. CDR3 bases: TGTGCCAGCAGCCTTACAGGGGGAGGCTATGGCTACACCTTC. It encodes CASSLTGGGYGYTF.

J is TRBJ1-4 and V is TRBV13; 8 bases are shared with TRBD1. The CDR3 is made up of 15 amino acids. Germline CDR1 PRHDT, CDR2 FYEKMQ (reference sequence). V trimming: 0 bases; J trimming: 4 bases; junction bases outside the gene matches: 1. As DNA, the CDR3 is TGTGCCAGCAGCTTAGGCACAGGGGGTAATGAAAAACTGTTTTTT. The encoded protein is CASSLGTGGNEKLFF. The full variable domain, with the rest looked up from reference TRBV13 and TRBJ1-4, is AAGVIQSPRHLIKEKRETATLKCYPIPRHDTVYWYQQGPGQDPQFLISFYEKMQSDKGSIPDRFSAQQFSDYHSELNMSSLELGDSALYFCASSLGTGGNEKLFFGSGTQLSVL.

The rearrangement uses TRBV7-2 and TRBJ1-6, with unresolved D. The CDR3 runs to 19 residues. CDR1 is SGHTA, CDR2 FQGNSA, per germline. Between the trimmed V and J ends, which lost 1 base and 0 bases, there was a span of 16 bases. The CDR3 nucleotides are TGTGCCAGCAGCTTAGAGGTTATCGGGTCCAGCTCCTATAATTCACCCCTCCACTTT. This encodes CASSLEVIGSSSYNSPLHF.

V usage is TRBV28 and J usage is TRBJ2-3; possibly TRBD2 for D (6 bases). Germline CDR1 MDHEN, CDR2 SYDVKM. V was shortened by 3 bases and J by 6 bases, with 10 bases between the two germline ends. The CDR3 is made up of 13 amino acids. The CDR3 DNA sequence: TGTGCCAGCAGTTTTTCGGGGGTGGATACGCAGTATTTT. It codes for CASSFSGVDTQYF. Full variable domain (rest looked up from reference TRBV28 and TRBJ2-3): DVKVTQSSRYLVKRTGEKVFLECVQDMDHENMFWYRQDPGLGLRLIYFSYDVKMKEKGDIPEGYSVSREKKERFSLILESASTNQTSMYLCASSFSGVDTQYFGPGTRLTVL.

This clone showed up just once. CDR3 sequence: CASSLFGGPGDTQYF. The DNA of the CDR3 is TGCGCCAGCAGCTTGTTTGGGGGGCCGGGAGATACGCAGTATTTT. The V gene is TRBV5-1, the J gene TRBJ2-3; D might be TRBD1 or TRBD2, each matching 6 bases. CDR1 and CDR2 (germline): SGHRS, YFSETQ. CDR3 length: 15 amino acids. Between the trimmed V and J ends, which lost 1 base and 5 bases, there was a span of 14 bases.

The chain links TRBV7-9 to TRBJ1-1; D call uncertain. V lost 3 bases and J 1 base, leaving 0 bases between the germline ends. Per the germline V gene, CDR1 is SEHNR and CDR2 is FQNEAQ (reference sequence). The CDR3 totals 11 residues. The CDR3 DNA reads as TGTGCCAGCAGCTTGAACACTGAAGCTTTCTTT. It encodes CASSLNTEAFF.

DNA for the CDR3: TGTGCCAGCAGCCAAGCTCAAGGCTACACCTTC. Encoded protein: CASSQAQGYTF. The rearrangement uses TRBV3-1 (or the pseudogene TRBV3-2) and TRBJ1-2; D is undetermined. The CDR3 has 11 residues. Trimming cost V 1 base and J 8 bases, with 5 bases left between them. Per the germline V gene, CDR1 is LGHDT and CDR2 is YNNKEL (reference sequence).

The rearrangement joins TRBV6-5 to TRBJ2-7; D unresolved. V lost 4 bases, J lost 4 bases, and 8 bases lay in between. The germline gives CDR1 MNHEY, CDR2 SVGAGI. The CDR3 is 12 residues long. CDR3 in DNA: TGTGCCAGCAGTTCGACGAAATACGAGCAGTACTTC. This sequence encodes CASSSTKYEQYF.

In this sample, this clone turned up once. The V call is TRBV5-8, the J call TRBJ2-5; TRBD1 matches at 11 bases. Germline CDR1 and CDR2: SGHTS and YDEGEE. The CDR3 covers 16 residues. After removal of 2 bases from V and 1 base from J, the junction contained 4 bases not matched to a gene. The CDR3 loop is CASSLGTGGLQETQYF. The DNA for the CDR3 is TGTGCCAGCAGCTTAGGGACAGGGGGTCTCCAAGAGACCCAGTACTTC.